This T cell receptor (beta chain) was sequenced in a study of blood T cell repertoires in COVID-19. Overall study context: T cells, B-cell-depleted T cells, or PBMCs supplied cDNA or gDNA.

Germline assignment: CDR1 MNHNY and CDR2 SVGAGI (reference sequence). V was clipped by 6 bases and J by 0 bases; unmatched bases: 20. This CDR3 comprises 20 residues. Donors in Cohort 3 who had recovered were those with two negative PCRs, healthcare professional clearance, or resolution of their symptoms. Profiled with immunoSEQ multiplex PCR; TCRdb holds only in-frame clones, not every one. Of about 470,000 clones in the sample, roughly nine tenths were seen once. The V and J genes are TRBV6-6 and TRBJ2-1; TRBD2 agrees at 7 bases. Sequencing input: PBMCs or T cells enriched from blood (not recorded which). This TCR came from a woman aged 18-29 years who had recovered from COVID-19. CDR3 nucleotide sequence: TGTGCCAGCAGCCAACCGATTCCTAGCGGAGTAGCCAGCTCCTACAATGAGCAGTTCTTC. Amino acid sequence: CASSQPIPSGVASSYNEQFF.